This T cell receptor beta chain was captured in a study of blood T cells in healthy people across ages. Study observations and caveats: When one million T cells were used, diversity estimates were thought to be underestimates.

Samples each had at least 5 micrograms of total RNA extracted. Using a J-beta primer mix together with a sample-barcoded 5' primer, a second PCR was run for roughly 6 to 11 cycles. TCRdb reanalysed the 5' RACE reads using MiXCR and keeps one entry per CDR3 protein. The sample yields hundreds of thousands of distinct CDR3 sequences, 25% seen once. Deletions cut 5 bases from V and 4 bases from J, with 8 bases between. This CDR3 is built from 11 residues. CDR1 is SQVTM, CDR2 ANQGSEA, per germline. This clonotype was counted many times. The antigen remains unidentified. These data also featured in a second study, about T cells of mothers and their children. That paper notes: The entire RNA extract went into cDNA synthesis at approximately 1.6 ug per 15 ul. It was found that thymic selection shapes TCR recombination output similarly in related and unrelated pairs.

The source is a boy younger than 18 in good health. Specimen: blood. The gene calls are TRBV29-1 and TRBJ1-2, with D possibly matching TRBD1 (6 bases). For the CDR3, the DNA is TGCAGCGTTAGCAGGGGCTATGGCTACACCTTC. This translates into CSVSRGYGYTF. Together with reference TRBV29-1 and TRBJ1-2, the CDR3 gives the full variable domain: SAVISQKPSRDICQRGTSLTIQCQVDSQVTMMFWYRQQPGQSLTLIATANQGSEATYESGFVIDKFPISRPNLTFSTLTVSNMSPEDSSIYLCSVSRGYGYTFGSGTRLTVV.